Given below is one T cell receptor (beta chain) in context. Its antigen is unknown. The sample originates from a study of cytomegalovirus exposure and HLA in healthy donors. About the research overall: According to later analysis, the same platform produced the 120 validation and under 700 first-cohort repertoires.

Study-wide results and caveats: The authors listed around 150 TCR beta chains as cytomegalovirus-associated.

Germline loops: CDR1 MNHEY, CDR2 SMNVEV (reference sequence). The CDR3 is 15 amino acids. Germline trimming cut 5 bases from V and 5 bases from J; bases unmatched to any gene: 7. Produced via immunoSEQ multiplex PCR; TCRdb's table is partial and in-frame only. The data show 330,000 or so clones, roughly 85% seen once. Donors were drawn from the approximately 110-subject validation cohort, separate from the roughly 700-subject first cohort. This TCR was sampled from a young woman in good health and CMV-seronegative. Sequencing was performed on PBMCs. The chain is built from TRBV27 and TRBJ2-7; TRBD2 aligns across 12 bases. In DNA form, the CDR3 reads TGTGCCAGCAGTACGGGGCTAGCGGGAGGGCACGAGCAGTACTTC. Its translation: CASSTGLAGGHEQYF.